This paragraph covers one TCR beta chain sequence. The trim removed 8 bases at V and 7 bases at J, leaving 11 bases unmatched. This CDR3 contains 14 residues. From germline, CDR1 is SNHLY and CDR2 FYNNEI. Sequenced by immunoSEQ multiplex PCR; TCRdb stores in-frame clones only, minus some. The top ten clones hold 1.5% to 2% of a sample with about 280,000 clones, just under 90% of them seen once. This sample was included in a study of blood T cell repertoires in COVID-19. The sequence derives from a woman aged 55-69 years who had recovered from COVID-19. The sample taken for sequencing was PBMCs or T cells enriched from blood (not recorded which). The chain is built from TRBV2 and TRBJ1-2; 9 bases map to TRBD1. The CDR3 loop reads CASRIATGGSGYTF. The CDR3 region has the DNA TGTGCCAGCCGTATTGCTACAGGGGGCTCTGGCTACACCTTC.